Listed here are 12 T cell receptor beta chains from one sample, sequenced in a study of vaccination and CD4 T cells after COVID-19. Treatment in this sample: approximately 11-day PBMC culture with coronavirus spike peptide pools or control peptides (ViraFEST assay). Researchers used the Oncomine TCR Beta short-read assay to sequence DNA from cultured CD4+ T cells. TCRdb re-called the PCR reads through MiXCR, storing one row per CDR3 protein. The table records roughly 24,000 distinct CDR3 sequences, 40% to 50% of them present only once. No antigen has been identified for these receptors. The sample taken for sequencing was CD4+ T cells from blood, cultured in vitro. These receptors came from a human donor who had recovered from COVID-19.

This rearrangement joins TRBV7-9 to TRBJ2-3, with D possibly called TRBD1 or TRBD2 (5 bases each). The ends were cut back, 8 bases at V and 0 bases at J, with 9 bases in the middle. The CDR3 has 13 residues. Germline CDR1 SEHNR, CDR2 FQNEAQ (reference sequence). Here the CDR3 DNA reads TGTGCCAGCCAAAGGGACAGCACAGATACGCAGTATTTT. Amino acids: CASQRDSTDTQYF.

The chain has TRBV20-1 and TRBJ2-3; 10 positions match TRBD2. V lost 0 bases to trimming and J lost 5 bases; unmatched junction nucleotides: 5. Germline CDR1 reads DFQATT; CDR2 reads SNEGSKA (reference sequence). The CDR3 is 15 residues long. The CDR3 here is CSAREAGGPGDTQYF. The CDR3 DNA reads TGCAGTGCTAGAGAAGCGGGAGGGCCAGGAGATACGCAGTATTTT.

The chain combines TRBV29-1 with TRBJ1-2, with D hard to call. Germline loops: CDR1 SQVTM, CDR2 ANQGSEA. The CDR3 is made up of 14 amino acids. V was pared by 5 bases and J by 4 bases, with 17 bases between. The CDR3 loop is CSVSQSLPSYGYTF. CDR3 nucleotides: TGCAGCGTTTCTCAGAGTCTCCCCTCCTATGGCTACACCTTC.

CDR3 sequence: CATSDRTSGRVGDTQYF. DNA of the CDR3: TGTGCCACCAGTGACCGGACTAGCGGGAGAGTGGGGGATACGCAGTATTTT. The genes are TRBV24-1 and TRBJ2-3; 13 bases agree with TRBD2. Looked up from germline, CDR1 is KGHDR and CDR2 is SFDVKD. CDR3 length equals 17 residues. Trimming removed 4 bases from V and 6 bases from J; junction bases left unmatched: 9.

This clonotype was picked up a small number of times. The chain uses TRBV7-9 and TRBJ1-1; D may be TRBD1 (6 bases). The CDR3 runs 15 residues. Germline lookup yields CDR1 SEHNR and CDR2 FQNEAQ (reference sequence). Between the trimmed V and J ends, which lost 4 bases and 3 bases, there was a span of 15 bases. The CDR3 loop reads CASSYPEGGHTEAFF. CDR3 DNA sequence: TGTGCCAGCAGCTACCCGGAGGGGGGGCACACTGAAGCTTTCTTT.

This clonotype was counted a few times. The chain uses TRBV20-1 and TRBJ1-1, with a tentative D call TRBD1 (6 bases). Germline CDR1 DFQATT, CDR2 SNEGSKA (reference sequence). V was shortened by 3 bases and J by 0 bases, with 11 bases between the two germline ends. The CDR3 has 14 amino acids. The CDR3 DNA follows: TGCAGTGCTAGGAGGACAGACTTGAACACTGAAGCTTTCTTT. Translating it yields CSARRTDLNTEAFF.

For this clonotype: A junction boundary mismatches the germline segment, possibly from a read error. The chain combines TRBV7-2 with TRBJ2-6; D is perhaps TRBD1 (5 bases). There are 15 residues in the CDR3. In germline, CDR1 is SGHTA, CDR2 FQGNSA. The CDR3 loop reads CASSLRWSGASVLTF. In DNA form, the CDR3 reads TGTGCCAGCAGCTTACGGTGGTCTGGGGCCAGCGTCCTGACTTTC.

The gene calls are TRBV7-8 and TRBJ1-3; tentatively, D is TRBD1 (5 bases). V was trimmed by 1 base and J by 0 bases, leaving 13 bases between them. The CDR3 has 17 residues. CDR1 and CDR2 (germline): SGHVS, FQNEAQ. The CDR3 bases are TGTGCCAGCAGCTTAGTGTCGGGGGGTCCCTCTGGAAACACCATATATTTT. This gives the protein CASSLVSGGPSGNTIYF. Full variable domain (missing parts from reference TRBV7-8 and TRBJ1-3): GAGVSQSPRYKVAKRGQDVALRCDPISGHVSLFWYQQALGQGPEFLTYFQNEAQLDKSGLPSDRFFAERPEGSVSTLKIQRTQQEDSAVYLCASSLVSGGPSGNTIYFGEGSWLTVV.

This clonotype was observed a few times. The V gene is TRBV6-2 or TRBV6-3, the J gene TRBJ2-5; D might be TRBD2 (5 bases). Germline values: CDR1 MNHEY, CDR2 SVGEGT. CDR3 length: 12 residues. V was shortened by 6 bases and J by 9 bases, with 14 bases between the two germline ends. The CDR3 DNA is TGTGCCAGCAGACAGACGGCCGGGGCCCAGTACTTC. Its protein is CASRQTAGAQYF.

The chain employs TRBV20-1 and TRBJ2-1; TRBD2 agrees at 11 bases. Germline-derived CDR1 and CDR2 are DFQATT and SNEGSKA (reference sequence). This CDR3 comprises 15 residues. J was trimmed by 4 bases and V by 5 bases; bases with no gene match: 7. CDR3 in amino acids: CSAPLLAGAYNEQFF. The CDR3 DNA reads as TGCAGTGCTCCACTACTAGCGGGAGCTTACAATGAGCAGTTCTTC.

CDR3 coding DNA: TGTGCCAGCAGTGAACGGCAGAAAAACATTCAGTACTTC. Its protein product is CASSERQKNIQYF. V gene TRBV6-1 combines with J gene TRBJ2-4; no firm D call. V was trimmed by 2 bases and J by 4 bases, leaving 6 bases between them. CDR1 is MNHNS, CDR2 SASEGT, per germline. The CDR3 sequence is 13 residues long.

The genes are TRBV11-3 and TRBJ2-2; D not resolved. Trimming removed 8 bases at V and 5 bases at J, with 12 bases between. The germline gives CDR1 SGHNT, CDR2 YENEEA. The CDR3 is 13 residues long. The CDR3 loop reads CASRQTRTGELFF. CDR3 bases: TGTGCCAGCCGTCAGACCCGGACCGGGGAGCTGTTTTTT.